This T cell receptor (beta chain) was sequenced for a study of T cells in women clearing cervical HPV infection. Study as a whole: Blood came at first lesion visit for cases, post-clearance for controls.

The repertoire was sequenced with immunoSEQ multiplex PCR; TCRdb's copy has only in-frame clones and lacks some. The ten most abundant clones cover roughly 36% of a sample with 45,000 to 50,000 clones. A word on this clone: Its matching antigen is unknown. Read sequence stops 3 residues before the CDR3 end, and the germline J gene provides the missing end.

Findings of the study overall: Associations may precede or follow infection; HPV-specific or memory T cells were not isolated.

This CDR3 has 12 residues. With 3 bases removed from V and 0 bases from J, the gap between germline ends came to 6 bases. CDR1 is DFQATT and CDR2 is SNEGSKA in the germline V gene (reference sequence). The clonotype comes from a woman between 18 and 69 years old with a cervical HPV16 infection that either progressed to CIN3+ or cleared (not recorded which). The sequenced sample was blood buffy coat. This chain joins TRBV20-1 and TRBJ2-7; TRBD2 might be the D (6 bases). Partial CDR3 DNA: TGCAGTGCTAGGGGGGGCTCCTACGAG. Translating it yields CSARGGSYE. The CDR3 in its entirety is CSARGGSYEQYF.